These T cell receptor beta chains were read from a single sample in a study of T cells in Graves' hyperthyroidism and ophthalmopathy. TCRdb reprocessed the multiplex PCR reads with MiXCR, giving one entry per CDR3 protein. The sample includes approximately 490,000 distinct CDR3 sequences, approximately 22% seen only once; the top ten take about 49%. The sample comprised blood. All receptors derive from a woman aged 70-85 years with Graves' ophthalmopathy. CDR3s include the opening cysteine and the closing phenylalanine or tryptophan. The order of the fields is V gene, D gene, clone size, J gene, CDR3 DNA, CDR3 protein. A D gene is named only where the DNA matches it firmly. Size is omitted from some rows. Given values are once, few, many or a class for expanded clones.

V: TRBV29-1; D: .; size: many; J: TRBJ2-7; DNA: TGCAGCGTTACGAGCGCCCGTGCTTACGAGCAGTACTTC; CDR3: CSVTSARAYEQYF
V: TRBV6-1; D: .; size: few; J: TRBJ2-7; DNA: TGTGCCAGCAGGAACCCCCAGGGGTCCTACGAGCAGTACTTC; CDR3: CASRNPQGSYEQYF
V: TRBV7-9; D: .; size: .; J: TRBJ2-3; DNA: TGTGCCAGCAGCTTAGGGGGGGCTCTGGGAGATACGCAGTATTTT; CDR3: CASSLGGALGDTQYF
V: TRBV24-1; D: .; size: many; J: TRBJ2-1; DNA: TGTGCCACCAGTGATTTGACAGATGAGCAGTTCTTC; CDR3: CATSDLTDEQFF
V: TRBV20-1; D: TRBD2; size: few; J: TRBJ2-7; DNA: TGCAGTGCTGAGACTAGCGGGAGCTACGAGCAGTACTTC; CDR3: CSAETSGSYEQYF
V: TRBV9; D: .; size: .; J: TRBJ2-3; DNA: TGTGCCAGCAGCGTATTGATGACGGCCGATACGCAGTATTTT; CDR3: CASSVLMTADTQYF
V: TRBV20-1; D: TRBD1; size: many; J: TRBJ1-1; DNA: TGCAGTGCTAGGTGGACAGGGATCTACACTGAAGCTTTCTTT; CDR3: CSARWTGIYTEAFF
V: TRBV6-2/TRBV6-3; D: TRBD2; size: .; J: TRBJ2-3; DNA: TGTGCCAGCAGTCTTTCCCCCTTAGCGGGATCCACAGATACGCAGTATTTT; CDR3: CASSLSPLAGSTDTQYF
V: TRBV7-9; D: TRBD2; size: .; J: TRBJ2-1; DNA: TGTGCCAGCAGCTTAGGTCGGGGGGGGGGGTACAATGAGCAGTTCTTC; CDR3: CASSLGRGGGYNEQFF
V: TRBV20-1; D: .; size: .; J: TRBJ1-2; DNA: TGCAGTGTCCAACAGGGCTCCCATGGCTACACCTTC; CDR3: CSVQQGSHGYTF
V: TRBV7-9; D: .; size: .; J: TRBJ1-4; DNA: TGTGCCAGCAACCAGGGCCCAACTAATGAAAAACTGTTTTTT; CDR3: CASNQGPTNEKLFF
V: TRBV12-3/TRBV12-4; D: .; size: many; J: TRBJ1-6; DNA: TGTGCCAGCAGCCCCCAAGTGGGGGGCGAGTCACCCCTCCACTTT; CDR3: CASSPQVGGESPLHF
V: TRBV11-3; D: TRBD1; size: few; J: TRBJ2-6; DNA: TGTGCCAGCAGCCCCGGGACAGGAAGCTCTGGGGCCAACGTCCTGACTTTC; CDR3: CASSPGTGSSGANVLTF
V: TRBV18; D: .; size: few; J: TRBJ2-5; DNA: TGTGCCAGCTCAAAGGACACCCAAGAGACCCAGTACTTC; CDR3: CASSKDTQETQYF
V: TRBV12-3/TRBV12-4; D: .; size: many; J: TRBJ2-1; DNA: TGTGCCAGCAGTTTTATGGGGTCCTCCTACAATGAGCAGTTCTTC; CDR3: CASSFMGSSYNEQFF
V: TRBV28; D: TRBD1; size: few; J: TRBJ2-6; DNA: TGTGCCAGCAGTTTTGCGGGACAGGGGGTTTCTGGGGCCAACGTCCTGACTTTC; CDR3: CASSFAGQGVSGANVLTF
V: TRBV29-1; D: .; size: many; J: TRBJ2-7; DNA: TGCAGCGTTGGGGGGCTGCCGTCCAATTACGAGCAGTACTTC; CDR3: CSVGGLPSNYEQYF
V: TRBV6-2/TRBV6-3; D: TRBD2; size: .; J: TRBJ2-1; DNA: TGTGCCAGCAGTTACTCGCAACTAGCGGTTGTAAGCAAGCAGTTCTTC; CDR3: CASSYSQLAVVSKQFF
V: TRBV4-1; D: .; size: .; J: TRBJ1-2; DNA: TGCGCCAGCAGCCAAGATGTAGCGAGGGTAATGAAAGGCTACACCTTC; CDR3: CASSQDVARVMKGYTF
V: TRBV7-2; D: .; size: many; J: TRBJ2-1; DNA: TGTGCCAGCAGCATCCAGTCGGACGGGCCCGAGCAGTTCTTC; CDR3: CASSIQSDGPEQFF
V: TRBV28; D: .; size: many; J: TRBJ2-7; DNA: TGTGCCACGGGAGGCGGGGGCAGCTCCTACGAGCAGTACTTC; CDR3: CATGGGGSSYEQYF
V: TRBV6-1; D: .; size: many; J: TRBJ1-4; DNA: TGTGCCAGCAGACGACTGAGTAATGAAAAACTGTTTTTT; CDR3: CASRRLSNEKLFF
V: TRBV5-1; D: .; size: .; J: TRBJ2-2; DNA: TGCGCCAGCAGCTTGACACAGGGGAACACCGGGGAGCTGTTTTTT; CDR3: CASSLTQGNTGELFF
V: TRBV7-2; D: TRBD2; size: .; J: TRBJ2-5; DNA: TGTGCCAGCAGCTCCCGGACTAGCGGGGGGCGAATTGACCAGTACTTC; CDR3: CASSSRTSGGRIDQYF
V: TRBV7-9; D: TRBD1; size: .; J: TRBJ1-2; DNA: TGTGCCAGCAGCTCTGGTGCTGGTCGGTACAGGGGTGGCGATGGCTACACCTTC; CDR3: CASSSGAGRYRGGDGYTF
V: TRBV27; D: .; size: few; J: TRBJ1-5; DNA: TGTGCCAGCAGTCCAACGAAGGGAGCTCGACAGCCCCAGCATTTT; CDR3: CASSPTKGARQPQHF
V: TRBV20-1; D: TRBD1; size: .; J: TRBJ2-5; DNA: TGCAGTGCAAACAGGGGATCAGAGACCCAGTACTTC; CDR3: CSANRGSETQYF
V: TRBV4-1; D: .; size: few; J: TRBJ1-1; DNA: TGCGCCAGCAGGAACCAGGCGGGTCGGACTGAAGCTTTCTTT; CDR3: CASRNQAGRTEAFF